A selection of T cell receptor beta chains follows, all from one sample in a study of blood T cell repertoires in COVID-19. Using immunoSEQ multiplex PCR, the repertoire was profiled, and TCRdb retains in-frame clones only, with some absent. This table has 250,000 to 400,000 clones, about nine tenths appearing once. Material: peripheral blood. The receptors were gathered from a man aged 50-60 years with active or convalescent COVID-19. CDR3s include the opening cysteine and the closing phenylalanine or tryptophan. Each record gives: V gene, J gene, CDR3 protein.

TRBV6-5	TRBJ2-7	CASSYDGGNEQYF
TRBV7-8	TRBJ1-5	CASSLVRDNNQPQHF
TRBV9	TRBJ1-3	CASSVEMSGNSGNTIYF
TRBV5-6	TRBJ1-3	CASSTTGHSGNTIYF
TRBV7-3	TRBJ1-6	CASSLTVDSYSPLHF
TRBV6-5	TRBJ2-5	CASSPRVETQYF
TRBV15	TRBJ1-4	CATSRETRREKLFF
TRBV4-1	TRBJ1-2	CASSQEITVRPYYGYTF
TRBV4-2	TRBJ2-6	CASSQERGGQTGGKSGANVLTF
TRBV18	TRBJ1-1	CASSRQGGENTEAFF
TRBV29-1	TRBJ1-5	CSVGQGGQPQHF
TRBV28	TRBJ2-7	CASSLAQGLYEQYF
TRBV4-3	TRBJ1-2	CASSQADRDTYGYTF
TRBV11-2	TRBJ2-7	CASSPRTSGSYEQYF
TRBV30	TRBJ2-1	CAWSVRQGARNEQFF
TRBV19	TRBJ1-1	CASNDRVVTEAFF
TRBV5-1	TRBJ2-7	CASSSPPGQSSYEQYF
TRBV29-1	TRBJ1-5	CSVVGQGPYHGQPQHF
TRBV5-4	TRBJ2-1	CASSLGGTSGSNEQFF
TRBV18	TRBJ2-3	CASSEGQVMSDTQYF
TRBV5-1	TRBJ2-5	CASSHGGGTPETQYF
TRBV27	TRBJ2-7	CASSLFPGQTSPTYEQYF
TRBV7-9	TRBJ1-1	CASSGGTGANTEAFF
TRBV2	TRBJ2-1	CASRPTSGNNEQFF
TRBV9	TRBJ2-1	CASSVGAGGAHEQFF
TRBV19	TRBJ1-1	CATTKEAAMNTEAFF
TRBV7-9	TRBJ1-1	CASSLGQGRGTEAFF
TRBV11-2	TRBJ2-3	CASSSRTSGDLSSTDTQYF
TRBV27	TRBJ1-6	CASSFDRSPLHF
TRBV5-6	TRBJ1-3	CASSLEGQGLSGNTIYF
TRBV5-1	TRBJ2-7	CASSYEAPSYEQYF
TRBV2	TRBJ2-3	CASSASTTDTQYF
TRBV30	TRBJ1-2	CAWSVFGFANYGYTF
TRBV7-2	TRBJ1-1	CASSFGGDTEAFF
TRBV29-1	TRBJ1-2	CSALPTGVNYGGYTF
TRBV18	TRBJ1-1	CASSPPGQAEAFF
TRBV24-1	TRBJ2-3	CATSASWQNTQYF
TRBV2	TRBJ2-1	CASKKGLGSVEQFF
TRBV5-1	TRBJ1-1	CASSPSGENTEAFF
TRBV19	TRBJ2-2	CASSRRQGSVGELFF
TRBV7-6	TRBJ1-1	CASSLGTGELNTEAFF
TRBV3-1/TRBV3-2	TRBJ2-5	CASTQTGVETQYF
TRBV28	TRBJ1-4	CASNPSGRDFNEKLFF
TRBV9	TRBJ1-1	CASSVERTMRGEAFF
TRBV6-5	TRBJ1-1	CASSTIGGAPEAFF
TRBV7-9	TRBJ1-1	CASSRGANTEAFF
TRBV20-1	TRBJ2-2	CSASSGGNSGELFF
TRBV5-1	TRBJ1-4	CASSGGGDEKLFF
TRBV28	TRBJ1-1	CASNEGLGTEAFF
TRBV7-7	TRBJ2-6	CASSLAGNSGANVLTF
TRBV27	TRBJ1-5	CASRTTGGGNQPQHF
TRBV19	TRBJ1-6	CASSIGDRDSPLHF
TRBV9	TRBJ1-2	CASARAQGSYGYTF
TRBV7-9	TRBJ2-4	CASSLAYSGGPRNIQYF
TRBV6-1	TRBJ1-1	CASSELFGTARNTEAFF